The 26 T cell receptor beta chains presented below share a single source sample, sequenced in a study of OX40 agonist ivuxolimab in advanced cancers. Using immunoSEQ multiplex PCR, the repertoire was profiled, and TCRdb retains in-frame clones only, with some absent. The data show some 86,000 clones, with around 88% seen just once and approximately 1.3% held by the top ten. Sequences were derived from CD4+ or CD8+ T cells sorted from blood, sampled in a trial of the OX40 agonist ivuxolimab. The receptors shown here come from an adult with an advanced solid tumor such as melanoma, head and neck, liver or kidney cancer.

CDR3 loop: CASSPGGPVGSEQFF. CDR3 DNA: TGTGCCAGCAGCCCCGGAGGGCCGGTTGGGAGTGAGCAGTTCTTC. This rearrangement joins TRBV9 to TRBJ2-1; D possibly corresponds to TRBD2 (6 bases). Germline values: CDR1 SGDLS, CDR2 YYNGEE. Trimming took off 4 bases at V and 9 bases at J, with 20 bases between the two ends. This CDR3 region has 15 residues.

The DNA of the CDR3 is TGTGCCAGCACTACGACATTCGGGGTCCAAGAGACCCAGTACTTC. Amino acid sequence: CASTTTFGVQETQYF. This chain joins TRBV6-5 and TRBJ2-5, with a tentative D call TRBD2 (5 bases). V lost 7 bases, J lost 1 base, and 16 bases lay in between. The CDR3 extends over 15 amino acids. The germline CDR1 and CDR2 sequences are MNHEY and SVGAGI.

The rearrangement uses TRBV5-1 and TRBJ1-4; TRBD1 agrees at 9 bases. The CDR3 contains 15 residues. J was trimmed by 7 bases and V by 2 bases; bases with no gene match: 6. From germline, CDR1 is SGHRS and CDR2 YFSETQ. The DNA for the CDR3 is TGCGCCAGCAGCTTATTTGGGACAGGGAGTGAAAAACTGTTTTTT. Translation gives CASSLFGTGSEKLFF.

This sequence joins TRBV6-1 and TRBJ1-2, with 9 bases matching TRBD1. The CDR3 totals 16 residues. Germline V CDR1 and CDR2: MNHNS, SASEGT. V lost 4 bases, J lost 2 bases, and 8 bases stayed unmatched. The CDR3 protein is CASSAARTGANYGYTF. DNA of the CDR3: TGTGCCAGCAGTGCAGCAAGGACAGGGGCGAACTATGGCTACACCTTC.

The V and J genes are TRBV7-2 and TRBJ2-3; D gene ambiguous. The CDR3 is made up of 16 amino acids. Trimming pared 1 base from V and 0 bases from J, leaving 11 bases between. Per germline, CDR1 SGHTA and CDR2 FQGNSA. CDR3 sequence: CASSLDLFSSTDTQYF. The CDR3 nucleotides are TGTGCCAGCAGCTTAGATCTCTTTTCTAGCACAGATACGCAGTATTTT. Full variable domain (outside the CDR3, taken from reference TRBV7-2 and TRBJ2-3): GAGVSQSPSNKVTEKGKDVELRCDPISGHTALYWYRQSLGQGLEFLIYFQGNSAPDKSGLPSDRFSAERTGGSVSTLTIQRTQQEDSAVYLCASSLDLFSSTDTQYFGPGTRLTVL.

In its sample, this clone was seen a few times. This chain connects TRBV5-5 to TRBJ2-7; TRBD2 aligns across 10 bases. Trimming cost V 2 bases and J 3 bases; bases outside gene matches: 5. CDR1 is SGHKS, CDR2 YYEKEE, per germline (reference sequence). The CDR3 sequence is 15 residues long. The chain's CDR3 is CASSFGRTSGYEQYF. CDR3 DNA: TGTGCCAGCAGCTTTGGCCGGACTAGCGGCTACGAGCAGTACTTC.

V gene TRBV25-1 combines with J gene TRBJ2-7, with 8 bases fitting TRBD2. The germline V gene encodes CDR1 MGHDK and CDR2 SYGVNS. The trim removed 3 bases at V and 1 base at J, leaving 5 bases unmatched. There are 15 residues in the CDR3. CDR3 region: CASSDLAGLSYEQYF. The CDR3, as DNA: TGTGCCAGCAGTGACCTAGCGGGCCTTTCCTACGAGCAGTACTTC.

The chain has TRBV7-9 and TRBJ1-4; tentative D call: TRBD1 (6 bases). CDR1 and CDR2 (germline): SEHNR, FQNEAQ (reference sequence). The CDR3 runs 15 residues. With 5 bases removed from V and 8 bases from J, the gap between germline ends came to 18 bases. CDR3 region: CASSGYVPDREKLFF. DNA of the CDR3: TGTGCCAGCAGCGGATATGTGCCCGACAGGGAAAAACTGTTTTTT.

In its sample, this clone was seen once. The chain has TRBV30 and TRBJ2-7, with D perhaps TRBD2 (6 bases). Germline V CDR1 and CDR2: GTSNPN, SVGIG (reference sequence). CDR3 length equals 12 residues. The ends were cut back, 0 bases at V and 9 bases at J, with 12 bases in the middle. This chain's CDR3 is CAWSVGGTSQYF. DNA for the CDR3: TGTGCCTGGAGTGTGGGCGGGACTTCGCAGTACTTC.

This sequence joins TRBV15 and TRBJ2-7, with D tentatively TRBD2 (6 bases). V was trimmed by 1 base and J by 7 bases, leaving 14 bases between them. CDR1 is LNHNV, CDR2 YYDKDF, per germline (reference sequence). The CDR3 length is 14 residues. This CDR3 reads CATSRGILGGEQYF. CDR3 DNA sequence: TGTGCCACCAGCAGAGGGATACTGGGGGGAGAGCAGTACTTC.

In its sample, this clone was seen once. This chain links TRBV6-1 with TRBJ1-2; 9 bases agree with TRBD1. The CDR3 spans 15 residues. V lost 6 bases to trimming and J lost 5 bases; unmatched junction nucleotides: 10. CDR1 is MNHNS, CDR2 SASEGT, per germline. The CDR3 loop reads CASREQGAKWYGYTF. The DNA of the CDR3 is TGTGCCAGCAGGGAACAGGGGGCAAAATGGTATGGCTACACCTTC.

This chain uses TRBV10-3 with TRBJ2-7; 9 bases are a match to TRBD1. The CDR3 runs to 15 residues. The germline CDR1 and CDR2 sequences are ENHRY and SYGVKD. V was pared by 2 bases and J by 5 bases, with 7 bases of the junction left unmatched. The CDR3 loop is CAISEPGQGLNEQYF. The CDR3 region has the DNA TGTGCCATCAGTGAGCCGGGACAGGGTCTCAACGAGCAGTACTTC.

The V call is TRBV25-1, the J call TRBJ1-1; possibly TRBD1 for D (6 bases). V was shortened by 10 bases and J by 1 base, with 13 bases between the two germline ends. The CDR3 has 13 residues. Per germline, CDR1 MGHDK and CDR2 SYGVNS. The chain's CDR3 is CATGGAPNTEAFF. The CDR3, as DNA: TGTGCCACCGGGGGGGCCCCGAACACTGAAGCTTTCTTT.

The chain combines TRBV25-1 with TRBJ1-2; D gene ambiguous. Germline-derived CDR1 and CDR2 are MGHDK and SYGVNS. V dropped 2 bases and J dropped 7 bases, with 8 bases sitting between them. The CDR3 sequence is 12 residues long. The CDR3 is CASSEVGFGYTF. The CDR3 DNA sequence: TGTGCCAGCAGTGAAGTCGGTTTTGGCTACACCTTC.

This clone was seen a handful of times. The chain is built from TRBV7-9 and TRBJ1-1; weak D call: TRBD1 (6 bases). V was shortened by 7 bases and J by 1 base, with 16 bases between the two germline ends. In germline, CDR1 is SEHNR, CDR2 FQNEAQ (reference sequence). The CDR3 has 15 residues. The CDR3 nucleotides are TGTGCCAGCATTCCCCCCGGGGGGCAGAACACTGAAGCTTTCTTT. It yields the protein CASIPPGGQNTEAFF.

The chain employs TRBV11-2 and TRBJ2-7; no firm D call. The CDR3 has 14 amino acids. V gave up 5 bases and J gave up 0 bases, with 11 bases separating them. Germline CDR1 is SGHAT and CDR2 is FQNNGV. CDR3 in amino acids: CASSQDPRSYEQYF. DNA for the CDR3: TGTGCCAGCAGCCAGGATCCGCGCTCCTACGAGCAGTACTTC.

The DNA of the CDR3 is TGTGCCTGGAGTGTACAGGCCAACAATGAGCAGTTCTTC. Protein product: CAWSVQANNEQFF. This chain connects TRBV30 to TRBJ2-1; TRBD1 might be the D (5 bases). Germline loops: CDR1 GTSNPN, CDR2 SVGIG (reference sequence). The CDR3 has 13 residues. V gave up 0 bases and J gave up 5 bases, with 8 bases separating them.

Concerning this clone: This sample includes further DNA sequences coding for the same CDR3. This sequence joins TRBV5-1 and TRBJ1-2; a possible D gene is TRBD1 (5 bases). V was trimmed by 0 bases and J by 5 bases, leaving 5 bases between them. From germline, CDR1 is SGHRS and CDR2 YFSETQ. There are 12 residues in the CDR3. DNA of the CDR3: TGCGCCAGCAGCTTGGAGGGGTATGGCTACACCTTC. Protein: CASSLEGYGYTF.

This clone appeared once. V gene TRBV18 combines with J gene TRBJ1-5, with D perhaps matching TRBD1 (6 bases). The V end was cut by 2 bases, the J end by 5 bases, with 10 bases between. This CDR3 has 14 residues. Germline V gives CDR1 KGHSH, CDR2 LQKENI. The CDR3 reads CASSPGQSYQPQHF. CDR3 DNA sequence: TGTGCCAGCTCACCAGGACAGTCTTATCAGCCCCAGCATTTT. Full variable domain (remainder filled in from reference TRBV18 and TRBJ1-5): NAGVMQNPRHLVRRRGQEARLRCSPMKGHSHVYWYRQLPEEGLKFMVYLQKENIIDESGMPKERFSAEFPKEGPSILRIQQVVRGDSAAYFCASSPGQSYQPQHFGDGTRLSIL.

This clone showed up just a few times. The chain uses TRBV29-1 and TRBJ1-5; 11 bases fit TRBD1. J gave up 6 bases and V 6 bases, and 4 bases lay outside the gene matches. Germline-derived CDR1 and CDR2 are SQVTM and ANQGSEA. This CDR3 region has 13 residues. The CDR3 bases are TGCAGCGTCGGGACAGGGGGAGGTCAGCCCCAGCATTTT. It codes for CSVGTGGGQPQHF.

The V and J genes are TRBV19 and TRBJ1-4; the D gene is possibly TRBD1 (5 bases). This CDR3 is built from 16 residues. V gave up 1 base and J gave up 7 bases, with 16 bases separating them. CDR1 LNHDA and CDR2 SQIVND come from the germline V gene (reference sequence). The CDR3 here is CASSIAQRVGGEKLFF. CDR3 nucleotides: TGTGCCAGTAGTATAGCTCAACGTGTCGGGGGTGAAAAACTGTTTTTT.

This sequence joins TRBV5-1 and TRBJ1-5, with a weak D call TRBD1 (6 bases). This CDR3 region has 14 residues. Germline CDR1 and CDR2: SGHRS and YFSETQ. The V end lost 2 bases, the J end lost 6 bases, and 12 bases lay between the germline ends. The CDR3 spells CASSFGGAAQPQHF. CDR3 DNA sequence: TGCGCCAGCAGCTTTGGGGGGGCTGCTCAGCCCCAGCATTTT.

The rearrangement links TRBV27 to TRBJ2-1; 14 bases line up with TRBD2. Germline V gene data show CDR1 as MNHEY and CDR2 as SMNVEV (reference sequence). The CDR3 is made up of 15 amino acids. The ends lost 5 bases at V and 7 bases at J; junction bases unmatched: 4. CDR3 DNA: TGTGCCAGCAGTGCGCGGACTAGCGGGGGGAATGAGCAGTTCTTC. Its translation is CASSARTSGGNEQFF.

This chain connects TRBV30 to TRBJ2-7, with TRBD1 matching 7 bases. The CDR3 consists of 12 residues. Germline V gives CDR1 GTSNPN, CDR2 SVGIG (reference sequence). V trimming: 5 bases; J trimming: 5 bases; junction bases outside the gene matches: 6. The CDR3 protein is CAWGRQGNEQYF. The CDR3 region has the DNA TGTGCCTGGGGACGACAGGGAAACGAGCAGTACTTC.

V usage is TRBV6-1 and J usage is TRBJ2-7; D is perhaps TRBD2 (5 bases). From germline, CDR1 is MNHNS and CDR2 SASEGT. The V and J ends lost 6 bases and 0 bases respectively, with 9 bases between them. This CDR3 comprises 13 residues. The CDR3 bases are TGTGCCAGCAGCAAAGACTACTCCTACGAGCAGTACTTC. Translation: CASSKDYSYEQYF.

V gene TRBV5-5 combines with J gene TRBJ2-7; D is perhaps TRBD2 (6 bases). V was clipped by 3 bases and J by 5 bases, with 9 bases between them. The CDR3 extends over 12 amino acids. Germline V CDR1 and CDR2: SGHKS, YYEKEE (reference sequence). In DNA, the CDR3 is TGTGCCAGCAGCTGGACTATGAACGAGCAGTACTTC. It specifies CASSWTMNEQYF.